This T cell receptor beta chain emerged from a study of blood T cell repertoires in COVID-19. Study context: The origin of the acute and convalescent COVID-19 samples was the United States, Italy and Spain.

The method was immunoSEQ multiplex PCR; TCRdb's version includes in-frame clones alone and lacks a portion of them. Of around 200,000 clones in the sample, about 86% are singletons; the top ten hold less than 3.5%. The CDR3 spans 16 residues. The V gene is TRBV21-1, the J gene TRBJ1-1; the table's D call, TRBD1, was not checked against the DNA. TRBV21-1 is designated a pseudogene. Sample: peripheral blood. The origin of this receptor is a man aged 45-60 years with active or convalescent COVID-19. CDR3 loop: CASLSTGLGGGTEAFF. CDR3 nucleotides: TGTGCCAGCCTGTCGACAGGGTTGGGGGGTGGCACTGAAGCTTTCTTT.